Detailed here is one T cell receptor beta chain. Its target is unknown. Sequencing was performed with immunoSEQ multiplex PCR; in TCRdb, only in-frame clones are kept and a portion is missing. The sample has 25,000 to 35,000 clones; 75% to 90% are singletons. The data belong to a study of T cells in narcolepsy. Overall study: Donors had narcolepsy type 1 or type 2, or were healthy controls.

The ends were cut back, 3 bases at V and 2 bases at J, with 17 bases in the middle. The CDR3 is 17 amino acids. Germline V gives CDR1 MNHEY, CDR2 SMNVEV (reference sequence). Findings and limits, study-wide: HCRT-specific and TRIB2-specific autoreactive clonotypes appeared among same-patient CSF and blood CD4+ clonotypes.

The sequence was collected from a human donor with narcolepsy. This chain joins TRBV27 and TRBJ1-5; D is perhaps TRBD1 (5 bases). The specimen was CD45RA- memory CD4+ T cells from PBMCs. The CDR3 protein is CASSFWGVDGGNQPQHF. In DNA, the CDR3 is TGTGCCAGCAGTTTCTGGGGGGTCGATGGAGGCAATCAGCCCCAGCATTTT.